These T cell receptor beta chains were read from a single sample in a study of T cell repertoires in aging, cancer and after chemotherapy. In TCRdb, the multiplex PCR reads were re-called with MiXCR into one record per CDR3 protein. The profile shows approximately 11,000 distinct CDR3 sequences, approximately 29% of them singletons. Sequenced material: blood. The receptors come from a human donor in good health. The donor label of this sample is uncertain. Each CDR3 is given with its conserved first and last residue.

TRBJ1-5,TRBV5-6,14,CASSAGTVNQPQHF
TRBJ1-3,TRBV27,17,CASSLSGIEGSGNTIYF
TRBJ1-2,TRBV6-1,15,CASSYESQGAVGYTF
TRBJ1-2,TRBV19,17,CASSVGYRDRAHYGYTF
TRBJ1-5,TRBV19,14,CASSLASGNQPQHF
TRBJ2-1,TRBV27,16,CASSSTGLRLYNEQFF
TRBJ1-2,TRBV5-6,16,CASSLSAAVPAMGYTF
TRBJ2-7,TRBV7-3,15,CASSPTPGASYEQYF
TRBJ2-5,TRBV27,14,CASWGRLGGETQYF
TRBJ2-2,TRBV6-4,14,CASSDRVEGGELFF
TRBJ1-1,TRBV27,16,CASSLHIGDPVVEAFF
TRBJ2-4,TRBV20-1,14,CSASAGVAKNIQYF
TRBJ2-7,TRBV5-4,14,CASSPRTSGYEQYF
TRBJ2-3,TRBV6-1,13,CASSLAAPDTQYF
TRBJ1-1,TRBV19,16,CASSPRTGAVNTEAFF
TRBJ1-1,TRBV4-3,13,CASSQRTGREAFF
TRBJ1-1,TRBV6-5,13,CASRSEMNTEAFF
TRBJ1-3,TRBV11-1,14,CASSLSAHGNTIYF
TRBJ2-2,TRBV19,14,CATGTSGAIGELFF
TRBJ1-1,TRBV5-3,13,CASTETANTEAFF
TRBJ1-2,TRBV19,16,CASSIDRRDRDYGYTF
TRBJ2-2,TRBV29-1,17,CSVRTPTSQYAGGELFF
TRBJ2-7,TRBV12-3/TRBV12-4,21,CASSLYVLGREGAGETYEQYF
TRBJ1-2,TRBV6-1,15,CASSEEGQANYGYTF
TRBJ1-3,TRBV6-5,16,CASRNMGQISGNTIYF
TRBJ2-1,TRBV6-5,14,CASSYGGGNNEQFF
TRBJ2-7,TRBV5-4,15,CASSLTPGRAYEQYF
TRBJ2-7,TRBV5-1,16,CASSLNTGTASYEQYF
TRBJ2-5,TRBV5-3,14,CASSLVTGDETQYF
TRBJ2-2,TRBV27,14,CATRLAGDTGELFF
TRBJ2-3,TRBV29-1,14,CSVAGEGSTDTQYF
TRBJ2-2,TRBV9,16,CASSALSGHDTGELFF
TRBJ2-7,TRBV6-4,14,CASSPRILSYEQYF
TRBJ2-4,TRBV27,17,CASSDGGGILGRNIQYF
TRBJ2-5,TRBV5-5,12,CASSFSSETQYF
TRBJ2-1,TRBV5-5,14,CASVQGLSYNEQFF
TRBJ1-1,TRBV30,12,CAWSSPNTEAFF
TRBJ2-1,TRBV30,13,CAWSGTGSGEQFF
TRBJ2-1,TRBV27,17,CASSSADRALSYNEQFF
TRBJ1-2,TRBV6-5,14,CATGKQGIVDGYTF
TRBJ1-4,TRBV6-5,17,CASRPGDSRSVNEKLFF
TRBJ2-2,TRBV27,12,CASSFLTGELFF
TRBJ2-3,TRBV6-5,14,CASSTGTGTDTQYF
TRBJ2-7,TRBV20-1,15,CSATIRGLIPYEQYF
TRBJ2-3,TRBV5-5,17,CASSLAVTGFGTDTQYF
TRBJ2-4,TRBV6-5,11,CASRQGSIQYF
TRBJ2-5,TRBV6-2/TRBV6-3,13,CASSLLEVETQYF
TRBJ2-3,TRBV5-1,15,CASSYRDSRTDTQYF
TRBJ2-7,TRBV19,14,CASSMGTGGNEQYF
TRBJ1-4,TRBV6-6,14,CASFTGTGSEKLFF
TRBJ2-2,TRBV6-4,15,CASRGTGTNTGELFF
TRBJ2-1,TRBV11-1,16,CASSPGGGRNYNEQFF
TRBJ2-7,TRBV6-2/TRBV6-3,16,CASSQNRGQKGNEQYF